This TCR beta chain was identified in a study of blood T cell repertoires in COVID-19. In the original workflow: Reference gene primer amplification gave estimated nucleated cell counts. Clones were sequenced by immunoSEQ multiplex PCR, and TCRdb holds only the in-frame ones, with some missing. Clone size and V and J calls were adopted from that table, with D and trimming inferred from the DNA. The sample yields roughly 73,000 clones, around 87% seen once. Sample: peripheral blood. The source is a woman of 80 years or more with active or convalescent COVID-19.

In nucleotides, the CDR3 is TGTGCCAGCAGTGAGGCACAGCTTAACTATGGCTACACCTTC. It encodes CASSEAQLNYGYTF. The rearrangement joins TRBV6-1 to TRBJ1-2; D not resolved. Germline CDR1 reads MNHNS; CDR2 reads SASEGT. The V end lost 3 bases, the J end lost 1 base, and 9 bases lay between the germline ends. The CDR3 runs to 14 residues.